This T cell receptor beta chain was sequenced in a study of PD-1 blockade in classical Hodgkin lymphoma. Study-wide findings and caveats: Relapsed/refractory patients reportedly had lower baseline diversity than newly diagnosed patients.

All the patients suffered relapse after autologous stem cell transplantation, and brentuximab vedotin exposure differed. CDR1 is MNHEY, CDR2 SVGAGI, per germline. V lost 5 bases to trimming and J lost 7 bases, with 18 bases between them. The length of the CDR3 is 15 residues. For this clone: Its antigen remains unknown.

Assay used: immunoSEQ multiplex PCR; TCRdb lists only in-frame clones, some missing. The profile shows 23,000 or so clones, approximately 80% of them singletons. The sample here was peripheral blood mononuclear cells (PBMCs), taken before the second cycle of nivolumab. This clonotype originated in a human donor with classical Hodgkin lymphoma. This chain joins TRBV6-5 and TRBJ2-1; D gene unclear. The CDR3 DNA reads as TGTGCCAGCAGTCCAGCCCCCGCCCCCTGGAATGAGCAGTTCTTC. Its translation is CASSPAPAPWNEQFF.